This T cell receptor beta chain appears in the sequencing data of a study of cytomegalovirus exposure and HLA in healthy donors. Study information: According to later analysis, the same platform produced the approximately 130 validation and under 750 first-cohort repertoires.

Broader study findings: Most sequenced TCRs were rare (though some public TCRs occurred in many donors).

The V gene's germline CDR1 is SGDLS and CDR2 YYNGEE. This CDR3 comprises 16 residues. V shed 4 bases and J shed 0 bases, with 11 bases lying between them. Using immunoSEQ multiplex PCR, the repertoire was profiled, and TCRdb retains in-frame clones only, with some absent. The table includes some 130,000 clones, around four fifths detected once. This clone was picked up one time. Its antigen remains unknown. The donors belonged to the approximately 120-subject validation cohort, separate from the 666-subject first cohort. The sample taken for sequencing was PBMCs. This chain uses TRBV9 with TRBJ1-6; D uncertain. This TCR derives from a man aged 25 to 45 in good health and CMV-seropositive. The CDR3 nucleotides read TGTGCCAGCAGCTTTTCGGAGAGCTCCTATAATTCACCCCTCCACTTT. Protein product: CASSFSESSYNSPLHF.